This TCR beta chain was identified during a study of blood T cell repertoires in COVID-19. Original processing methods: The assay estimated nucleated cells by amplifying reference gene primers. The repertoire was sequenced with immunoSEQ multiplex PCR; TCRdb's copy has only in-frame clones and lacks some. Clonal size and the V and J genes are those of that table, whereas D and trimming came from the DNA. The sample has 150,000 to 200,000 clones, about 86% seen once. The CDR3 has 14 residues. Germline CDR1 reads SGDLS; CDR2 reads YYNGEE. V shed 0 bases and J shed 8 bases, with 12 bases lying between them.

The sequence derives from a human donor with acute or convalescent COVID-19. The donor label of this sample is uncertain. What was sequenced was peripheral blood. V gene TRBV9 combines with J gene TRBJ2-1; D possibly corresponds to TRBD2 (5 bases). The chain's CDR3 is CASSVATRQYEQFF. CDR3 bases: TGTGCCAGCAGCGTAGCTACTAGACAATATGAGCAGTTCTTC.